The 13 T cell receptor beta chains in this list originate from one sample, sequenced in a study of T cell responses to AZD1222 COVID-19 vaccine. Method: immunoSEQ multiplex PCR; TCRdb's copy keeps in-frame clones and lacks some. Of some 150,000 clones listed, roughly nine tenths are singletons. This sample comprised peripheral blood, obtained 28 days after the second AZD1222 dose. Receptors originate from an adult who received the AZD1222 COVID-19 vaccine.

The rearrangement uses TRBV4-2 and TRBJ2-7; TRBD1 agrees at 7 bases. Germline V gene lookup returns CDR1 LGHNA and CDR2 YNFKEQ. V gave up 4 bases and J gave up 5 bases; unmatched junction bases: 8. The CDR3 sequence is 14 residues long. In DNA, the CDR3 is TGTGCCAGCAGCCCGGGGACAGATTTTAACGAGCAGTACTTC. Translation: CASSPGTDFNEQYF.

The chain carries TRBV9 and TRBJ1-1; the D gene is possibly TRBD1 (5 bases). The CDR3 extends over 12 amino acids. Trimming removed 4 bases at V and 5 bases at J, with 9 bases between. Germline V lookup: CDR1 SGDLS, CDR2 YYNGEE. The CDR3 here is CASSKEGTEAFF. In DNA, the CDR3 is TGTGCCAGCAGCAAGGAGGGGACTGAAGCTTTCTTT.

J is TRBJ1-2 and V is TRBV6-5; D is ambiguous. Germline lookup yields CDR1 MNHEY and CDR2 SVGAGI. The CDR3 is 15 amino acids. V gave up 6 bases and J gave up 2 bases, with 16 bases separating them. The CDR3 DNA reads TGTGCCAGCAGCAACCCGGGGTGGGGAAACTATGGCTACACCTTC. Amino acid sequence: CASSNPGWGNYGYTF.

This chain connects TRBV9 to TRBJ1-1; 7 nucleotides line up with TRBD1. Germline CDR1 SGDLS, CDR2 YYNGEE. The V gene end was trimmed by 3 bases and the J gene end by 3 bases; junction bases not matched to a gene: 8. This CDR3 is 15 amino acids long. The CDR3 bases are TGTGCCAGCAGCGGCTTACAGGGGCAGGACACTGAAGCTTTCTTT. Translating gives CASSGLQGQDTEAFF.

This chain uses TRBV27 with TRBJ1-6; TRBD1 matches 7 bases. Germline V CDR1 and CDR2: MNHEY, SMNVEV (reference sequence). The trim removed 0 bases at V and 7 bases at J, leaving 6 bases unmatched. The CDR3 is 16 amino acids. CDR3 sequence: CASSLSGDSRNSPLHF. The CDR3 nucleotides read TGTGCCAGCAGTTTATCGGGGGACAGTCGGAATTCACCCCTCCACTTT.

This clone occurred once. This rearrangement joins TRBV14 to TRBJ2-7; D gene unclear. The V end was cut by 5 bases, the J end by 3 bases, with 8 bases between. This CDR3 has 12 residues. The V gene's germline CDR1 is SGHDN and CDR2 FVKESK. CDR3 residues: CASSNGRYEQYF. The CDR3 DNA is TGTGCCAGCAGCAACGGACGCTACGAGCAGTACTTC.

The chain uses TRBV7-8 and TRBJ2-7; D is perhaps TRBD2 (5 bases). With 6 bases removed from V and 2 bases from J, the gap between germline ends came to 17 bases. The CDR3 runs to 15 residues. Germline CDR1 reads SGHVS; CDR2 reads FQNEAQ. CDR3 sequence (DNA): TGTGCCAGCAGAGAAGCACCGGGAAACACCTACGAGCAGTACTTC. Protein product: CASREAPGNTYEQYF.

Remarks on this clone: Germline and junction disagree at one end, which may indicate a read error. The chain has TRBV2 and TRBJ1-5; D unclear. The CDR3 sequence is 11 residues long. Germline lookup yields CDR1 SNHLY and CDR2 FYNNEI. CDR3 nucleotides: TGTGCCAGCAGTGAACTAACCATCACTCGTTTT. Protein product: CASSELTITRF. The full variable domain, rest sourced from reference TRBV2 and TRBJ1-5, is EPEVTQTPSHQVTQMGQEVILRCVPISNHLYFYWYRQILGQKVEFLVSFYNNEISEKSEIFDDQFSVERPDGSNFTLKIRSTKLEDSAMYFCASSELTITRFGDGTRLSIL.

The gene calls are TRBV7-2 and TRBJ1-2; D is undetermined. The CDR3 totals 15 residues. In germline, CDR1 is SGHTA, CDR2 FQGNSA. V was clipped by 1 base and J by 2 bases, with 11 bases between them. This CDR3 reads CASSLDQGRNYGYTF. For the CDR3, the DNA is TGTGCCAGCAGCTTAGATCAAGGGAGGAACTATGGCTACACCTTC.

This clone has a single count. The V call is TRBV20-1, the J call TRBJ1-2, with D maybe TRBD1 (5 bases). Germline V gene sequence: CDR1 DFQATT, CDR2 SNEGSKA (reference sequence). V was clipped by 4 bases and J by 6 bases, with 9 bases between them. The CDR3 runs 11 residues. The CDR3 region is CSATTTDGYTF. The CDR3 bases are TGCAGTGCTACGACGACAGATGGCTACACCTTC.

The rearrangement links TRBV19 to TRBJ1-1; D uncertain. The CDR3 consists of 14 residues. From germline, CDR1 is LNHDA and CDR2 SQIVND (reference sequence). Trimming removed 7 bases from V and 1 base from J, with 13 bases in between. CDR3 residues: CASTFGRTNTEAFF. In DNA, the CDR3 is TGTGCCAGTACTTTCGGCAGGACGAACACTGAAGCTTTCTTT.

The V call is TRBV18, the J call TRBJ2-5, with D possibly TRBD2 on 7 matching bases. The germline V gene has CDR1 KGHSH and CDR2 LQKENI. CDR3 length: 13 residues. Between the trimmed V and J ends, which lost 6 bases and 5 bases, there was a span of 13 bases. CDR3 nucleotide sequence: TGTGCCAGCTCCCGGGGGGCTAGCGAGACCCAGTACTTC. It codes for CASSRGASETQYF.

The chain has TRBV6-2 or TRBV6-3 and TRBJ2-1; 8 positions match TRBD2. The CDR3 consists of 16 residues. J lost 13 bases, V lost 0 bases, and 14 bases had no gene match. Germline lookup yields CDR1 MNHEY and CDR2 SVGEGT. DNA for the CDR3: TGTGCCAGCAGTTACTCCGTCGGGAGGGCCGACCTGACTCAGTTCTTC. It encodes CASSYSVGRADLTQFF.